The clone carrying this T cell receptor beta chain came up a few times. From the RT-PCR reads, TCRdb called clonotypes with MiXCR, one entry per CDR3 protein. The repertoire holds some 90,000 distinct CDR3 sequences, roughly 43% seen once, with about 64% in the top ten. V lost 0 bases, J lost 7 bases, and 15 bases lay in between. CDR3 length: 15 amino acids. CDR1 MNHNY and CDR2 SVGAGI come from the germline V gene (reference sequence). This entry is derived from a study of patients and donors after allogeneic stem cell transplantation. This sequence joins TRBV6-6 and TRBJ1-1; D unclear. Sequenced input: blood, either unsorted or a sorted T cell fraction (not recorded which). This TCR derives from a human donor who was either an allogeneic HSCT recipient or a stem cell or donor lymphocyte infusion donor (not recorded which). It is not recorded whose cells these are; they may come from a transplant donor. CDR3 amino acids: CASSYSSSGPREAFF. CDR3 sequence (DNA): TGTGCCAGCAGTTACTCTTCGTCCGGGCCACGTGAAGCTTTCTTT.